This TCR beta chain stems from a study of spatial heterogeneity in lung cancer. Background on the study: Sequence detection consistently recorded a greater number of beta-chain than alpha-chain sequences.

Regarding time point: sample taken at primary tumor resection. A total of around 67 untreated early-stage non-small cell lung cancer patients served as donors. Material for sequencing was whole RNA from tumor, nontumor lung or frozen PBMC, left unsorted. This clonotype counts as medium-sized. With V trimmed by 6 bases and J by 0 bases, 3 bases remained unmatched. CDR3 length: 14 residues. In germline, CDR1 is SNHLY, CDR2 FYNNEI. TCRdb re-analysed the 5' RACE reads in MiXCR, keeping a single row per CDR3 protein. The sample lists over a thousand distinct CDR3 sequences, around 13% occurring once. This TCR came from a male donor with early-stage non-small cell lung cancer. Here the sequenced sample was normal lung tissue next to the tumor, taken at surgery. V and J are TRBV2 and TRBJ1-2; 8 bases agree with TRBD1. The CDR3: CASRPGQANYGYTF. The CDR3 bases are TGTGCCAGCAGGCCGGGACAGGCTAACTATGGCTACACCTTC. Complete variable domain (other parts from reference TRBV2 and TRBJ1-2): EPEVTQTPSHQVTQMGQEVILRCVPISNHLYFYWYRQILGQKVEFLVSFYNNEISEKSEIFDDQFSVERPDGSNFTLKIRSTKLEDSAMYFCASRPGQANYGYTFGSGTRLTVV.